This T cell receptor (beta chain) is from a study of T cells in Graves' hyperthyroidism and ophthalmopathy (dated by TCRdb to about 2019). The study in broad terms: Peripheral blood samples were taken at initial diagnosis, before any treatment was given. In addition, the study compared T-cell repertoires in thyroid tissue and in blood from about 6 Graves' hyperthyroidism patients. Prospective prediction of ophthalmopathy was tested in an independent validation cohort of some 19 hyperthyroidism patients and approximately 17 patients who later progressed to ophthalmopathy. Once sampling was done, hyperthyroidism patients were given methimazole at a starting dose of 30 mg daily, whereas ophthalmopathy patients were given high-dose intravenous methylprednisolone. For training and testing, the 100 or so patients in the discovery cohort were randomly divided in a 7:3 ratio. The paper reports TCR Vbeta CDR3 sequencing of over 120 peripheral blood samples: some 41 ophthalmopathy, under 80 hyperthyroidism and around 17 progressor patients. To identify TCR V-J signatures that set the groups apart, the researchers used a discovery cohort of 90 to 100 patients, made up of roughly 45 with Graves' ophthalmopathy and 57 with stable Graves' hyperthyroidism.

Points the paper makes about the study in general: In validation, progression to ophthalmopathy was predicted by the model with 70.59% sensitivity and around 75% specificity, a median of 6.5 months before onset. Most expanded thyroid clonotypes (frequency above 0.001) were also detected in blood, a finding suggesting that blood repertoires may reflect thyroid immune responses. A model built on a 13 V-J signature distinguished ophthalmopathy from stable hyperthyroidism, reaching around 90% sensitivity and around 81% specificity in cross-validation and 80%/75% in testing. Sample size was not statistically predetermined, and blinding of investigators to group allocation was not performed.

The sample holds a few counts of this clonotype. What antigen it recognizes has not been identified. The sample holds no much larger clone one base away, and base qualities are not on file. Amplification of TCR beta CDR3 regions was carried out from RNA transcripts. The TCR CDR3 was subjected to a first round of RT-PCR using the HTBI primer set and the Qiagen OneStep RT-PCR kit. A second multiplex PCR round built the libraries, followed by size selection and purification. Paired-end sequencing of the libraries was performed with 100 bp reads on an Illumina HiSeq2000. As for the original processing: SOAPnuke was used to process the raw data, throwing out any read that contained adapters or uncalled bases, had a mean Phred below 15, or lacked an exact constant-primer or identifier match. High-quality paired reads were merged with COPE v1.2.5, and unique nucleotide sequences were defined as clonotypes. MiTCR v1.1 was used to align the clonotypes against IMGT TRBV, TRBD and TRBJ reference segments. Only V-J combinations with frequency above 0.0001, covering roughly 99% of repertoires, were analysed. The TCS score was defined as F50 (clonal expansion) divided by E x V (chaos), with BLOSUM62-based TCRdist calculated between CDR3 peptides within each V-J. Welch's t-statistics and random forest reduced just over 500 V-J features to about 12, which were used in a naive Bayes classifier (R e1071). The similarity between thyroid and blood repertoires was quantified using the Morisita-Horn index. TCRdb reprocessing: public reads trimmed at Q25 with fastp, clones called with MiXCR, in-frame beta chains kept. Entries are consolidated by CDR3 protein sequence, retaining the most common genes and DNA. TCRdb, not the authors, supplied the V and J calls. The sample data list roughly 800,000 distinct CDR3 sequences, and over 35% of these were observed just once. Jointly, the top ten make up 8.9% of the sample.

A patient counted as having stable Graves' hyperthyroidism if no progression to ophthalmopathy occurred over 18 months of follow-up. Hyperthyroidism patients were aged 18 to 65 years and newly diagnosed, with disease duration of less than 2 months. The study excluded patients with uncontrolled infections, other autoimmune diseases, pregnancy or lactation. Clinical symptoms, serum thyroxine and TRAb, thyroid ultrasound, and orbital computed tomography formed the basis for the diagnoses. PBMCs were separated from roughly 9.6 ml of fresh peripheral blood using Ficoll-Paque density gradient centrifugation. Total RNA was extracted with Trizol reagent, and quality was checked on an Agilent 2100 Bioanalyzer. What was sequenced was blood. The receptor was derived from a man between 18 and 35 years old with Graves' hyperthyroidism.

CDR3 sequence: CASSLGQWELFF. The bases are TGCGCCAGCAGCTTGGGACAGTGGGAGCTGTTTTTT. Recombination connected TRBV5-1 to TRBJ2-2, with TRBD1 tentatively as D gene (5 bases match). The CDR3, cysteine through phenylalanine, is 12 amino acids long. Just CDR3 DNA is preserved here, 36 bases in frame from base 1. Based on the germline V gene, the CDR1 and CDR2 sequences are SGHRS and YFSETQ. Trimming removed 0 bases from V and 9 bases from J, leaving 6 bases between the germline ends.